Following are 4 T cell receptor beta chains from one sample sequenced in a study of T cell repertoires in ileal Crohn's disease. The time point was: neoterminal ileum biopsy at postoperative endoscopy, about 6 months after surgery. Repertoires were generated with immunoSEQ multiplex PCR, while TCRdb's copy carries only in-frame clones and drops some. The sample includes about 11,000 clones, 79% of them seen just once. Sequencing input: ileal tissue. The receptors shown here come from an adult with Crohn's disease.

This clone showed up just once. This rearrangement joins TRBV18 to TRBJ1-1; D is uncertain. The length of the CDR3 is 16 residues. Trimming shortened V by 3 bases and J by 0 bases, and 14 bases separated the two germline ends. Germline values: CDR1 KGHSH, CDR2 LQKENI. CDR3 protein: CASSPRGVALNTEAFF. The CDR3 DNA reads TGTGCCAGCTCACCCCGGGGAGTTGCCTTGAACACTGAAGCTTTCTTT.

The J gene is TRBJ1-5, the V gene TRBV2; no firm D call. The ends were cut back, 3 bases at V and 2 bases at J, with 11 bases in the middle. CDR1 is SNHLY and CDR2 is FYNNEI in the germline V gene. CDR3 length equals 15 residues. CDR3 sequence: CASSDKGVRNQPQHF. In nucleotides, the CDR3 is TGTGCCAGCAGTGACAAGGGAGTTCGCAATCAGCCCCAGCATTTT.

The chain combines TRBV19 with TRBJ2-1, with 9 bases matching TRBD1. V lost 5 bases, J lost 7 bases, and 0 bases stayed unmatched. This CDR3 region has 12 residues. Germline V CDR1 and CDR2: LNHDA, SQIVND (reference sequence). DNA of the CDR3: TGTGCCAGTAGTGACAGGGGGAATGAGCAGTTCTTC. Translation gives CASSDRGNEQFF.

The rearrangement uses TRBV5-1 and TRBJ1-2; a weak D match, TRBD1 (6 bases). The V end was cut by 5 bases, the J end by 8 bases, with 13 bases between. Germline CDR1 reads SGHRS; CDR2 reads YFSETQ. The CDR3 runs to 12 residues. CDR3 nucleotides: TGCGCCAGCAGAGAACAGGGTTTGGGCTACACCTTC. Translation: CASREQGLGYTF.